This is a list of T cell receptor beta chains from one sample in a study of T cells in Graves' hyperthyroidism and ophthalmopathy. A single record per CDR3 protein comes from TCRdb applying MiXCR to the multiplex PCR reads. The sample comprises 300,000 to 400,000 distinct CDR3 sequences, about 20% of which are singletons, and about 53% rests with the top ten. Sequenced material: blood. The receptors were sampled from a woman in her fifties or sixties with Graves' hyperthyroidism. CDR3s include the opening cysteine and the closing phenylalanine or tryptophan. A D gene is named only where the DNA matches it firmly. Clone size is shown for a subset of rows, as once, few, many or a class of expanded clone.

d_gene	v_gene	j_gene	abundance	CDR3aa	CDR3nt
TRBD1	TRBV6-2/TRBV6-3	TRBJ1-6	few	CASKPVGTGGISPLHF	TGTGCCAGCAAACCGGTCGGGACAGGGGGAATTTCACCCCTCCACTTT
TRBD2	TRBV28	TRBJ2-5	many	CASSLTGLGWKETQYF	TGTGCCAGCAGTCTCACGGGACTAGGGTGGAAGGAGACCCAGTACTTC
TRBD2	TRBV2	TRBJ2-3	few	CASSEATSGLSTDTQYF	TGTGCCAGCAGTGAAGCTACTAGCGGGCTTAGCACAGATACGCAGTATTTT
.	TRBV9	TRBJ2-6	.	CASSVSRGTLSSGANVLTF	TGTGCCAGCAGCGTGAGTCGAGGGACACTCTCCTCTGGGGCCAACGTCCTGACTTTC
TRBD1	TRBV20-1	TRBJ1-2	many	CSAAGTGGVRNYGYTF	TGCAGTGCTGCCGGGACAGGGGGCGTTCGGAACTATGGCTACACCTTC
.	TRBV7-2	TRBJ1-1	many	CASSLGRGNTEAFF	TGTGCCAGCAGCTTAGGCAGGGGTAACACTGAAGCTTTCTTT
.	TRBV6-5	TRBJ2-1	many	CASSYADRTYNEQFF	TGTGCCAGCAGTTACGCAGACAGAACCTACAATGAGCAGTTCTTC
TRBD1	TRBV24-1	TRBJ2-1	.	CATSDLLGTGVNEQFF	TGTGCCACCAGTGACCTGTTAGGGACAGGGGTGAATGAGCAGTTCTTC
.	TRBV7-9	TRBJ2-5	.	CASSPGIGRGRTQYF	TGTGCCAGCAGCCCGGGGATTGGCCGGGGGAGGACCCAGTACTTC
.	TRBV30	TRBJ1-1	many	CAWSDGVNTEAFF	TGTGCCTGGAGTGATGGTGTGAACACTGAAGCTTTCTTT
.	TRBV6-1	TRBJ1-5	many	CASSESQYQPQHF	TGTGCCAGCAGTGAATCACAGTACCAGCCCCAGCATTTT
TRBD1	TRBV27	TRBJ1-5	many	CASSPSFGTGGNQPQHF	TGTGCCAGCAGTCCAAGTTTCGGGACAGGGGGCAATCAGCCCCAGCATTTT
TRBD2	TRBV24-1	TRBJ2-1	many	CATSDLSGKYNEQFF	TGTGCCACCAGTGACCTTAGCGGGAAGTACAATGAGCAGTTCTTC
.	TRBV20-1	TRBJ1-2	.	CSARTGYGYTF	TGCAGTGCTAGGACAGGATATGGCTACACCTTC
.	TRBV3-1	TRBJ1-4	few	CASSQGNEKLFF	TGTGCCAGCAGCCAGGGGAATGAAAAACTGTTTTTT
.	TRBV4-1	TRBJ2-1	once	CASSQDLGEQFF	TGCGCCAGCAGCCAAGATCTGGGGGAGCAGTTCTTC
.	TRBV6-5	TRBJ1-1	many	CASSYRGDTEAFF	TGTGCCAGCAGTTACCGGGGAGACACTGAAGCTTTCTTT
TRBD1	TRBV5-1	TRBJ1-2	.	CASSSHPGQGTGYTF	TGCGCCAGCAGCTCGCACCCGGGACAGGGAACTGGCTACACCTTC
.	TRBV28	TRBJ1-4	many	CASSRWGEKLFF	TGTGCCAGCAGTCGGTGGGGTGAAAAACTGTTTTTT
.	TRBV7-3	TRBJ2-3	.	CASSLSPGKDTQYF	TGTGCCAGCAGCCTGAGTCCGGGCAAGGATACGCAGTATTTT
.	TRBV30	TRBJ1-2	many	CAWSALRVGYTF	TGTGCCTGGAGTGCCCTCAGGGTTGGCTACACCTTC
TRBD1	TRBV28	TRBJ2-7	many	CASSITTPGQANYEQYF	TGTGCCAGCAGCATAACAACTCCGGGACAGGCTAACTACGAGCAGTACTTC
TRBD2	TRBV30	TRBJ2-1	few	CAWRVRGGGYNEQFF	TGTGCCTGGAGAGTACGGGGGGGGGGTTACAATGAGCAGTTCTTC
.	TRBV7-3	TRBJ2-1	few	CASSLMGGVANEQFF	TGTGCCAGCAGCTTAATGGGCGGGGTGGCCAATGAGCAGTTCTTC
.	TRBV20-1	TRBJ2-7	few	CSARVPGREDYEQYF	TGCAGTGCTAGAGTACCCGGCAGGGAAGACTACGAGCAGTACTTC
TRBD1	TRBV28	TRBJ2-7	.	CASSFLGQGFSEQYF	TGTGCCAGCAGTTTTCTGGGACAGGGTTTTAGCGAGCAGTACTTC
TRBD2	TRBV10-3	TRBJ2-7	few	CAISESTSRSYEQYF	TGTGCCATCAGTGAGTCGACTAGCCGCTCCTACGAGCAGTACTTC
TRBD2	TRBV7-3	TRBJ2-3	many	CASSLRSSGSASTDTQYF	TGTGCCAGCAGCCTGAGGTCTAGCGGAAGTGCTAGCACAGATACGCAGTATTTT